This T cell receptor beta chain was identified in a study of blood T cell repertoires in COVID-19. The CDR3 length is 12 residues. V lost 11 bases to trimming and J lost 6 bases, with 13 bases between them. Germline V gives CDR1 LNHDA, CDR2 SQIVND (reference sequence). Profiling relied on immunoSEQ multiplex PCR, and the TCRdb table lists in-frame clones only, not all of them. The sample includes roughly 39,000 clones, 85% of them seen just once. Material for sequencing was peripheral blood. The chain employs TRBV19 and TRBJ2-2; a weak D match, TRBD2 (5 bases). This TCR came from a human donor in a cohort sampled during active COVID-19. Here the CDR3 reads CASQDGAGELFF. The CDR3 coding sequence is TGTGCCTCCCAGGACGGGGCCGGGGAGCTGTTTTTT.